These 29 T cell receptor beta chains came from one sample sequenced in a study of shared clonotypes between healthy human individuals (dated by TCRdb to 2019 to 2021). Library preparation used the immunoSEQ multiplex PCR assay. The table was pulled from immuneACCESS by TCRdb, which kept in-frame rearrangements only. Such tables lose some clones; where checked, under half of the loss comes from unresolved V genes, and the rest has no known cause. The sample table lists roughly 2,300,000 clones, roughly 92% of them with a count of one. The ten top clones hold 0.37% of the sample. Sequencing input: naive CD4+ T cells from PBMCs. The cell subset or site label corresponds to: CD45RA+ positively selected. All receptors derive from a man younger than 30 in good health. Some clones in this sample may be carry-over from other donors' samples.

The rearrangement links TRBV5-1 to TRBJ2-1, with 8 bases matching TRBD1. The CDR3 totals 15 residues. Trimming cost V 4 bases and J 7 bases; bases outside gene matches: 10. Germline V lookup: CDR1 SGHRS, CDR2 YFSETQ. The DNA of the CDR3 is TGCGCCAGCAGCGAGGGACAGGCCTTGGGAAATGAGCAGTTCTTC. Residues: CASSEGQALGNEQFF.

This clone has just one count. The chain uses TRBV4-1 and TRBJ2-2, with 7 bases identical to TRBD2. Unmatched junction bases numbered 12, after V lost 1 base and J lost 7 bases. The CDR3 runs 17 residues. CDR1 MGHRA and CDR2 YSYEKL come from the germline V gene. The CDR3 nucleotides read TGCGCCAGCAGCCAAGCAGGGAGCGGGATTTTACACGGGGAGCTGTTTTTT. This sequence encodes CASSQAGSGILHGELFF.

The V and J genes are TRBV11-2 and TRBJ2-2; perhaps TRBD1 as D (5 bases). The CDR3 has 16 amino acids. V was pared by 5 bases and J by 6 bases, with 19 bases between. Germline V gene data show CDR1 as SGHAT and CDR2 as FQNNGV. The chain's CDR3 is CASSLPWGLVPGELFF. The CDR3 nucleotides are TGTGCCAGCAGCCTCCCTTGGGGCCTCGTACCCGGGGAGCTGTTTTTT.

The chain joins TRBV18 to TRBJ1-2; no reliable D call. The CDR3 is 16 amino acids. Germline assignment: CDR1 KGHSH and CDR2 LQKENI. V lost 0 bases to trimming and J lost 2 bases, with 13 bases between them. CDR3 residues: CASSPPIGPENYGYTF. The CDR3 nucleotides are TGTGCCAGCTCACCACCGATTGGGCCAGAAAACTATGGCTACACCTTC. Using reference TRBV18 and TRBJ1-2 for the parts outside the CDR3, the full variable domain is NAGVMQNPRHLVRRRGQEARLRCSPMKGHSHVYWYRQLPEEGLKFMVYLQKENIIDESGMPKERFSAEFPKEGPSILRIQQVVRGDSAAYFCASSPPIGPENYGYTFGSGTRLTVV.

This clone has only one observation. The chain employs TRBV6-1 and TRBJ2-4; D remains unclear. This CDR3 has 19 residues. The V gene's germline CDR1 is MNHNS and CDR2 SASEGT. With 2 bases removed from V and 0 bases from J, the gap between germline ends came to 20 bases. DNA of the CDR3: TGTGCCAGCAGTGAATCCCCCGACCGAAGATCCTTAGCCAAAAACATTCAGTACTTC. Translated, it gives CASSESPDRRSLAKNIQYF.

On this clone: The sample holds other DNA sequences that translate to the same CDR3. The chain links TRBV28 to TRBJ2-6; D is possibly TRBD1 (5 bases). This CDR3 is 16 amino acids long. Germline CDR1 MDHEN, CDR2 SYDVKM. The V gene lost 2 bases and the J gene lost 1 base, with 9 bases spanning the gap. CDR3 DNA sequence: TGTGCCAGCAGTTTACGTTCAGGGTCTGGGGCCAACGTCCTGACTTTC. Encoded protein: CASSLRSGSGANVLTF.

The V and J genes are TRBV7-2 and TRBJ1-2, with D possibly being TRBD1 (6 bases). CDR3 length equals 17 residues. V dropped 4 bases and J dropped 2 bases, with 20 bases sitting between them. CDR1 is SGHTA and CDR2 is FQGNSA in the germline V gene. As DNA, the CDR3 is TGTGCCAGCAGCTCCGGGGGCAGGAGCTGGGCCAACTATGGCTACACCTTC. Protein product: CASSSGGRSWANYGYTF.

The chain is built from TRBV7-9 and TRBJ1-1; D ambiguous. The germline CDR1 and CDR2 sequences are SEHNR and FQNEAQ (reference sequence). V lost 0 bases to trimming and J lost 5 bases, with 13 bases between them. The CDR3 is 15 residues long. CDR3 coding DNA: TGTGCCAGCAGCTTAGCTCCCGGGTTAGGGACTGAAGCTTTCTTT. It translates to CASSLAPGLGTEAFF.

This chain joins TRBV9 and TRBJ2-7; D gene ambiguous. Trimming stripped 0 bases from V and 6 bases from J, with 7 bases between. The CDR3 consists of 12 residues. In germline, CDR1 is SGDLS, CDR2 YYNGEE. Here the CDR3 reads CASSVDFGEQYF. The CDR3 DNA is TGTGCCAGCAGCGTAGACTTCGGCGAGCAGTACTTC.

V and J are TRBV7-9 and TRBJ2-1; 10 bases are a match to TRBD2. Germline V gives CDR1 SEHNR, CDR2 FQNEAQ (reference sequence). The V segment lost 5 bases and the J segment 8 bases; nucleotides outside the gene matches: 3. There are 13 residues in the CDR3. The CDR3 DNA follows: TGTGCCAGCAGCCCTAGCGGGAGAGATGAGCAGTTCTTC. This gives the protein CASSPSGRDEQFF.

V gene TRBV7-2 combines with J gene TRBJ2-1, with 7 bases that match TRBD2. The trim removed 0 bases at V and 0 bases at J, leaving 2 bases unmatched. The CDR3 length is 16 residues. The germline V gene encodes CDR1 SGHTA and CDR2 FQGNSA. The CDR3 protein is CASSLAGGGSYNEQFF. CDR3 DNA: TGTGCCAGCAGCTTAGCTGGGGGGGGCTCCTACAATGAGCAGTTCTTC. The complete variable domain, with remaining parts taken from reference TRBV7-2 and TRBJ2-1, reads GAGVSQSPSNKVTEKGKDVELRCDPISGHTALYWYRQSLGQGLEFLIYFQGNSAPDKSGLPSDRFSAERTGGSVSTLTIQRTQQEDSAVYLCASSLAGGGSYNEQFFGPGTRLTVL.

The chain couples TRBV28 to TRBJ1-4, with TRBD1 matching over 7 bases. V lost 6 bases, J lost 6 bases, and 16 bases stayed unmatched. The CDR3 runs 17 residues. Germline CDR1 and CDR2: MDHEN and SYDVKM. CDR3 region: CASSFLRGQDEDEKLFF. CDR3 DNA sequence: TGTGCCAGCAGCTTCTTAAGAGGACAGGATGAGGATGAAAAACTGTTTTTT.

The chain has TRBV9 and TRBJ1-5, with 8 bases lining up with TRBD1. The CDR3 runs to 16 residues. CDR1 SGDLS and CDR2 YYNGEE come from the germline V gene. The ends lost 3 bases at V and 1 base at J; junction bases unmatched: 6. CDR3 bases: TGTGCCAGCAGCGCCACCGACAGGGGAAGCAATCAGCCCCAGCATTTT. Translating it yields CASSATDRGSNQPQHF.

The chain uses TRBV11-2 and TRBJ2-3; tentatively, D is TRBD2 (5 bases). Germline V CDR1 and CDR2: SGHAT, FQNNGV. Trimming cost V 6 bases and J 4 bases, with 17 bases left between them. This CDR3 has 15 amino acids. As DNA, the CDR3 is TGTGCCAGCAGTGGTGGAGGCAGTGGTCCAGATACGCAGTATTTT. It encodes CASSGGGSGPDTQYF.

CDR3 sequence: CAWSVLGPVRQETQYF. DNA for the CDR3: TGTGCCTGGAGTGTACTCGGGCCAGTGAGACAAGAGACCCAGTACTTC. V gene TRBV30 combines with J gene TRBJ2-5; D unclear. There are 16 residues in the CDR3. The V end lost 0 bases, the J end lost 2 bases, and 16 bases lay between the germline ends. In germline, CDR1 is GTSNPN, CDR2 SVGIG (reference sequence). The whole variable domain, filled in from reference TRBV30 and TRBJ2-5, reads SQTIHQWPATLVQPVGSPLSLECTVEGTSNPNLYWYRQAAGRGLQLLFYSVGIGQISSEVPQNLSASRPQDRQFILSSKKLLLSDSGFYLCAWSVLGPVRQETQYFGPGTRLLVL.

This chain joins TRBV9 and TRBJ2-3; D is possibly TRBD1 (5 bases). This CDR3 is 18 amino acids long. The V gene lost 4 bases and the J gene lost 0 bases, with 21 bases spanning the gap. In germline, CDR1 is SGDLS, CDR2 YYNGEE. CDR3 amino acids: CASSLVGPPNPSTDTQYF. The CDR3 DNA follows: TGTGCCAGCAGCCTCGTGGGGCCTCCGAATCCAAGCACAGATACGCAGTATTTT.

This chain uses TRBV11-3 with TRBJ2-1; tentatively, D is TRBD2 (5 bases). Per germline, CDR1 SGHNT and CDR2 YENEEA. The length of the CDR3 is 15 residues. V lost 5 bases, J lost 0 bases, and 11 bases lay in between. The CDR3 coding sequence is TGTGCCAGCAGCCTCATAGGGAGCTCCTACAATGAGCAGTTCTTC. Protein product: CASSLIGSSYNEQFF.

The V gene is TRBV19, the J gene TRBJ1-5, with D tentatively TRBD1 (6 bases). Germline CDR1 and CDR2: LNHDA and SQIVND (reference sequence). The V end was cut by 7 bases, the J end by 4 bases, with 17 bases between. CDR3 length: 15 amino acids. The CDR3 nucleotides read TGTGCCAGTATCCCCTCGGGCAGGGGAAATCAGCCCCAGCATTTT. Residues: CASIPSGRGNQPQHF.

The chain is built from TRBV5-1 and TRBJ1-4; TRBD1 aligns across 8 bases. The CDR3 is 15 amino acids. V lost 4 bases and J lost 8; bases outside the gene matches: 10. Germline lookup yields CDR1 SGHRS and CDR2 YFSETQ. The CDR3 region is CASSLFGTGEEKLFF. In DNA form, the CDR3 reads TGCGCCAGCAGCCTCTTTGGGACAGGAGAGGAAAAACTGTTTTTT.

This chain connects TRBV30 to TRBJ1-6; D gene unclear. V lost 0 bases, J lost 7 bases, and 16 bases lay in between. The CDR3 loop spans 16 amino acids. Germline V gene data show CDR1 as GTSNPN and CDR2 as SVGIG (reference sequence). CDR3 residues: CAWSVRIIGRNSPLHF. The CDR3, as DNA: TGTGCCTGGAGTGTACGAATAATCGGTAGAAATTCACCCCTCCACTTT.

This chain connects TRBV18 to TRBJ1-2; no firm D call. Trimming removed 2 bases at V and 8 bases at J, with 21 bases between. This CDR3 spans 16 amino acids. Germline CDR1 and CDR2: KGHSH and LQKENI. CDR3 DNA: TGTGCCAGCTCACCAGTGGCAGGATCCCCTTTCCCGGGCTACACCTTC. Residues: CASSPVAGSPFPGYTF. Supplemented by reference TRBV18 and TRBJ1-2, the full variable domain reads NAGVMQNPRHLVRRRGQEARLRCSPMKGHSHVYWYRQLPEEGLKFMVYLQKENIIDESGMPKERFSAEFPKEGPSILRIQQVVRGDSAAYFCASSPVAGSPFPGYTFGSGTRLTVV.

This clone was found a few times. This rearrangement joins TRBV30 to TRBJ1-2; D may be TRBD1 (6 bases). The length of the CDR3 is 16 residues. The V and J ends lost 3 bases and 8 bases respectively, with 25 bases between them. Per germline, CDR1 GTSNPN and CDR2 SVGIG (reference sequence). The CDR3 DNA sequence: TGTGCCTGGAGACACCTTTTTGAGTTGGGGGCGCGGGGCTACACCTTC. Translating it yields CAWRHLFELGARGYTF.

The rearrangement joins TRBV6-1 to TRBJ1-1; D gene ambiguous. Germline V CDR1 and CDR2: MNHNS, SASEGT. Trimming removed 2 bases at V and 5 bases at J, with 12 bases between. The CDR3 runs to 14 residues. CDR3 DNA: TGTGCCAGCAGTGAAATCAGTGGAGGGACTGAAGCTTTCTTT. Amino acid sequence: CASSEISGGTEAFF.

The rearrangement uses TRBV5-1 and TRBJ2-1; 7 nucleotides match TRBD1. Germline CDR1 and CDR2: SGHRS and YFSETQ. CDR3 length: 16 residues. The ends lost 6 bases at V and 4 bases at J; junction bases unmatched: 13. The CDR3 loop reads CASNFLRDSDYNEQFF. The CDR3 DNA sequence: TGCGCCAGCAACTTCCTCCGGGACAGCGATTACAATGAGCAGTTCTTC.

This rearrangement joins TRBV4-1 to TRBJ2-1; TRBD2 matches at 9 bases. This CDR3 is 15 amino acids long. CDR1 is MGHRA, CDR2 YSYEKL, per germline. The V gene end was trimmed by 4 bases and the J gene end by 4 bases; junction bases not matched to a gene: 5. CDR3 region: CASSRASGIYNEQFF. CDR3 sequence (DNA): TGCGCCAGCAGCCGAGCTAGCGGGATTTACAATGAGCAGTTCTTC.

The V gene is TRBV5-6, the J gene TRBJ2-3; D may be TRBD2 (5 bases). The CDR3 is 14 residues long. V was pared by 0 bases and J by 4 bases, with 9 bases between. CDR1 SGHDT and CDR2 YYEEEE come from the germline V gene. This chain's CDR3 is CASSLVSGADTQYF. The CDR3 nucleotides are TGTGCCAGCAGCTTGGTCAGCGGCGCAGATACGCAGTATTTT.

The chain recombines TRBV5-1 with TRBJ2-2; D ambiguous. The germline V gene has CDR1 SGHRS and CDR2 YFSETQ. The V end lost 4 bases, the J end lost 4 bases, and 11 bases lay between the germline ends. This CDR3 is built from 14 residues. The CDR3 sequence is CASSSPPRTGELFF. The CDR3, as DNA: TGCGCCAGCAGCAGTCCGCCCCGCACCGGGGAGCTGTTTTTT.

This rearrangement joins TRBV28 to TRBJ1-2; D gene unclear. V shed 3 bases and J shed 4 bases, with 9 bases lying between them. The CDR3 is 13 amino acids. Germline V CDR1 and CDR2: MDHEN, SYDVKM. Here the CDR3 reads CASSLGMSYGYTF. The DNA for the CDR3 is TGTGCCAGCAGTTTGGGGATGTCCTATGGCTACACCTTC.

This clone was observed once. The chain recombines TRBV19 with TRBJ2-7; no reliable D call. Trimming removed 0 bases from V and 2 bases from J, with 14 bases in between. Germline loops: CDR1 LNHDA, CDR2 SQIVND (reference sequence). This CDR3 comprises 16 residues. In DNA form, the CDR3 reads TGTGCCAGTAGTATAGATTACCTGAGGTACCCCTACGAGCAGTACTTC. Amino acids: CASSIDYLRYPYEQYF.